The rows below give T cell receptor beta chains drawn from one sample of a study of blood T cell repertoires in COVID-19. TCRdb's copy holds only in-frame clones and misses some; the assay was immunoSEQ multiplex PCR. The sample holds about 59,000 clones, around 86% seen once. Sequencing input: peripheral blood. These receptors originate from an elderly woman with active or convalescent COVID-19. CDR3s include the opening cysteine and the closing phenylalanine or tryptophan. Fields, in order: V gene, clone size, D gene, J gene, CDR3 DNA, CDR3 protein. D genes are given only for firm matches. Where a row states a size, it is once, few, many or the class of an expanded clone; other rows omit it.

v_call: TRBV5-1
clone_size: -
d_call: TRBD1
j_call: TRBJ2-5
cdr3_nt: TGCGCCAGCAGCACTGGACAGGGATGGGAGACCCAGTACTTC
cdr3_aa: CASSTGQGWETQYF

v_call: TRBV4-2
clone_size: large
d_call: TRBD2
j_call: TRBJ2-5
cdr3_nt: TGTGCCAGCAGCGAAACGGGAGGGGCCGGAGAGACCCAGTACTTC
cdr3_aa: CASSETGGAGETQYF

v_call: TRBV7-2
clone_size: -
d_call: TRBD1
j_call: TRBJ1-1
cdr3_nt: TGTGCCAGCAGCTTGGGGGGACAGGGGAACACTGAAGCTTTCTTT
cdr3_aa: CASSLGGQGNTEAFF

v_call: TRBV6-5
clone_size: -
d_call: -
j_call: TRBJ1-5
cdr3_nt: TGTGCCGCCGGGGCAGGGGCAAACAATCAGCCCCAGCATTTT
cdr3_aa: CAAGAGANNQPQHF

v_call: TRBV19
clone_size: -
d_call: -
j_call: TRBJ2-2
cdr3_nt: TGTGCCAGTAGTACAGTTGCTGGGCGCGGGGAGCTGTTTTTT
cdr3_aa: CASSTVAGRGELFF

v_call: TRBV18
clone_size: -
d_call: TRBD1
j_call: TRBJ1-6
cdr3_nt: TGTGCCAGCTCACTAAACAGGGGTGATTCACCCCTCCACTTT
cdr3_aa: CASSLNRGDSPLHF

v_call: TRBV11-2
clone_size: -
d_call: TRBD2
j_call: TRBJ2-1
cdr3_nt: TGTGCCAGCAGCGATCCGGGACTAGCGGGGGGTAACAATGAGCAGTTCTTC
cdr3_aa: CASSDPGLAGGNNEQFF

v_call: TRBV6-2/TRBV6-3
clone_size: -
d_call: -
j_call: TRBJ1-2
cdr3_nt: TGTGCCAGCAGTCAAACAGGGAATTACTATGGCTACACCTTC
cdr3_aa: CASSQTGNYYGYTF

v_call: TRBV7-9
clone_size: -
d_call: -
j_call: TRBJ2-2
cdr3_nt: TGTGCCAGCAGCTTAAGTACCAGGGTGAACCCCGGGGAGCTGTTTTTT
cdr3_aa: CASSLSTRVNPGELFF

v_call: TRBV7-2
clone_size: -
d_call: -
j_call: TRBJ1-6
cdr3_nt: TGTGCCAGCAGCTCCCTAAATTCACCCCTCCACTTT
cdr3_aa: CASSSLNSPLHF